This record concerns one T cell receptor (beta chain) sequence. Its antigen is not yet known. Per-nucleotide qualities are absent, and no much larger clonotype sits a single base away. This specimen's time point label, interpreted: peripheral blood 6 weeks after treatment start. The cohort included 29 patients with locally advanced or metastatic urothelial carcinoma who were treated at Memorial Sloan Kettering on a trial protocol. Peripheral blood mononuclear cells were collected pretreatment and during treatment, with between 1 and 8 total time points per patient. The Qiagen DNeasy Blood extraction kit was used to purify genomic DNA from total PBMCs and from tumor samples. Collected pretreatment and during treatment, PBMCs were isolated and stored as previously described. This entry belongs to a study of PD-L1 blockade in urothelial cancer (dated by TCRdb to about 2017). The study in broad terms: All patients started therapy at some point between 2014 and 2016 and received atezolizumab 1,200 mg intravenously every 3 weeks. About 90% of the roughly 29 patients were males with bladder-origin urothelial cancer, and 18 of 29 reported a prior smoking history. Some 30 patients had pretreatment blood TCR-seq, around 24 had at least one posttreatment blood collection, and around 24 had tumor TCR-seq. Blood samples were analyzed 3 weeks after the start of treatment (second dose) and 6 weeks after the start of treatment. Somatic, immune and clinical correlates of response to PD-L1 blockade with atezolizumab in urothelial cancer were the focus of an exploratory multi-omic analysis. Durable clinical benefit was achieved by nine patients and was not achieved by 20 patients. Blood samples gave median yields of about 150,000 T cells and 80,000 or so unique TCRs, along with a median clonality of 0.080. In the same patients who had TCR sequencing, pretreatment tumors also underwent whole exome sequencing and RNA sequencing. Progression-free survival longer than 6 months counted as durable clinical benefit, and TCR features were additionally tested against both progression-free and overall survival. Patients had an ECOG performance status of 0 or 1 and had received between 0 and 3 prior chemotherapy regimens. TCR sequencing covered pretreatment tumor samples and matched, serially collected peripheral blood taken before and after atezolizumab treatment.

Trimming accounts for 6 bases at V and 3 bases at J, while the number of junction bases matched to no gene is 8. The CDR3 covers 16 residues, taking in both the cysteine and the phenylalanine. Only CDR3 DNA remains: 48 bases, in frame from the first base. The CDR1 and CDR2 encoded by the germline V gene are MDHEN and SYDVKM. Summary of the overall study and its limitations: Because the sample size was small (n ≈ 28) and many of the analyses were exploratory, the results are meant to be hypothesis-generating. Among patients with durable benefit, tumor-associated TCR clones showed greater expansion in peripheral blood 3 weeks after treatment started (n ≈ 20, p = 0.022). A pretreatment peripheral blood TCR clonality below the median was linked to improved progression-free and overall survival.

To estimate absolute template abundance from read counts, synthetic TCR analog templates were spiked into each PCR. TCRbeta CDR3 regions were amplified from genomic DNA with bias-controlled V and J gene primers using the immunoSEQ assay. Rearranged TCRbeta segments were sequenced at approximately 20X coverage. The paper's data handling went like this. Sequencing errors were corrected by clustering and CDR3s were annotated against IMGT to assign V, D and J genes. Only productive TCRbeta rearrangements were used in downstream analyses, excluding out-of-frame or stop-codon sequences. Clonality was calculated as one minus the Shannon entropy normalized by the log of the number of unique productive sequences. Clones differing between time points or between blood and tumor were identified by Fisher's exact test with Benjamini-Hochberg correction at adjusted p below 0.01. TCRdb retrieved this table from immuneACCESS and kept in-frame rearrangements only. Not all clones are present; in checked studies, unresolved V genes account for under half, and no reason is known for the remainder. V, J and clone size derive from that table, while D and trimming were established from the DNA sequence. In this sample the table shows 40,000 to 50,000 clones, roughly four fifths of which occur a single time. Approximately 13% of the sample comes from the top ten.

Source: PBMCs, taken around atezolizumab (anti-PD-L1) treatment. The chain is encoded by TRBV28 joined to TRBJ1-5, with 10 bases matching TRBD1. The TCR was taken from a man aged 55 to 69 with urothelial cancer. This receptor has the CDR3 CASSRQGASLNQPQHF. The base sequence is TGTGCCAGCAGCAGACAGGGGGCCTCTCTCAATCAGCCCCAGCATTTT.